The present entry profiles one T cell receptor beta chain with its context. This specimen comes from a study of blood T cell repertoires in COVID-19. At the level of the study: Nucleic acid was either cDNA or gDNA, and it came from T cells, B-cell-depleted T cells, or PBMCs.

Germline assignment: CDR1 SGHRS and CDR2 YFSETQ. The CDR3 runs to 15 residues. J lost 2 bases, V lost 3 bases, and 5 bases had no gene match. In the source study's methods: It was from reference gene primer amplification that nucleated cell counts were estimated. The table came from immunoSEQ multiplex PCR; TCRdb's copy has only in-frame clones and leaves some out. D and trimming come from the DNA, and the V and J calls and clone size come from that table. Of about 300,000 clones detected, 80% to 90% appear once; the ten largest clones hold roughly 1.2%. The clonotype comes from a woman aged 50 to 60 with acute or convalescent COVID-19. The source material was peripheral blood. The rearrangement uses TRBV5-1 and TRBJ2-3; 8 nucleotides agree with TRBD1. For the CDR3, the DNA is TGCGCCAGCAGCTCCGGACAGGGTGACACAGATACGCAGTATTTT. It encodes CASSSGQGDTDTQYF.